The 28 T cell receptor beta chains given below trace back to one sample, sequenced in a study of PD-1 blockade in classical Hodgkin lymphoma. Each patient experienced a relapse that followed autologous stem cell transplantation, and brentuximab vedotin exposure varied. Repertoires were generated with immunoSEQ multiplex PCR, while TCRdb's copy carries only in-frame clones and drops some. Among roughly 15,000 clones listed, under 90% were seen once. The material sequenced was peripheral blood mononuclear cells (PBMCs), taken at baseline. These receptors were obtained from a human donor with classical Hodgkin lymphoma.

The J gene is TRBJ2-5, the V gene TRBV5-4; D is unresolved. V was trimmed by 3 bases and J by 0 bases, leaving 12 bases between them. Looked up from germline, CDR1 is SGHNT and CDR2 is YYREEE (reference sequence). This CDR3 comprises 15 residues. This chain's CDR3 is CASSSKEAYQETQYF. In nucleotides, the CDR3 is TGTGCCAGCAGCTCTAAAGAAGCGTACCAAGAGACCCAGTACTTC.

The chain links TRBV4-1 to TRBJ2-5, with 8 bases matching TRBD2. With 1 base clipped from V and 6 bases from J, the junction kept 4 bases outside the gene matches. Looked up from germline, CDR1 is MGHRA and CDR2 is YSYEKL. This CDR3 spans 14 amino acids. CDR3 amino acids: CASSQAGGAKTQYF. The CDR3 DNA reads TGCGCCAGCAGCCAAGCCGGGGGGGCGAAGACCCAGTACTTC.

The chain is built from TRBV6-4 and TRBJ1-4; a possible D gene is TRBD1 (6 bases). Trimming left V 6 bases short and J 7 bases short, with 18 bases between. This CDR3 contains 15 residues. Germline V gene lookup returns CDR1 MRHNA and CDR2 SNTAGT. CDR3 loop: CASSKTGGIGEKLFF. The CDR3 DNA follows: TGTGCCAGCAGCAAGACCGGGGGCATCGGTGAAAAACTGTTTTTT.

A single count supports this clone. The chain joins TRBV2 to TRBJ2-5; 8 bases are shared with TRBD1. Germline V CDR1 and CDR2: SNHLY, FYNNEI. The CDR3 totals 14 residues. Trimming at V came to 3 bases and at J to 4 bases, leaving 4 bases not matched to a gene. The CDR3 DNA sequence: TGTGCCAGCAGTGAGAGGACAGGGACAGAGACCCAGTACTTC. Protein: CASSERTGTETQYF.

This clone was counted a few times. The chain uses TRBV19 and TRBJ2-2, with a weak D call TRBD2 (5 bases). Germline loops: CDR1 LNHDA, CDR2 SQIVND (reference sequence). The CDR3 is made up of 16 amino acids. V was pared by 2 bases and J by 4 bases, with 14 bases between. The CDR3 is CASSIPPGRLTGELFF. For the CDR3, the DNA is TGTGCCAGTAGTATACCTCCGGGAAGGCTCACCGGGGAGCTGTTTTTT. Full variable domain (outside the CDR3, taken from reference TRBV19 and TRBJ2-2): DGGITQSPKYLFRKEGQNVTLSCEQNLNHDAMYWYRQDPGQGLRLIYYSQIVNDFQKGDIAEGYSVSREKKESFPLTVTSAQKNPTAFYLCASSIPPGRLTGELFFGEGSRLTVL.

The CDR3, as DNA: TGTGCCAGCAGCTTACGGTCACGAGACGGCTACACCTTC. This codes for CASSLRSRDGYTF. The V gene is TRBV7-2, the J gene TRBJ1-2; D gene uncertain. V was cut by 2 bases and J by 8 bases, with 12 bases left in between. CDR1 SGHTA and CDR2 FQGNSA come from the germline V gene. The CDR3 covers 13 residues.

This chain joins TRBV11-3 and TRBJ1-1, with D possibly matching TRBD1 (5 bases). Germline V CDR1 and CDR2: SGHNT, YENEEA. This CDR3 has 15 amino acids. Trimming removed 5 bases at V and 4 bases at J, with 17 bases between. CDR3 coding DNA: TGTGCCAGCAGCCCTCTGGGGGGAAGGATCACTGAAGCTTTCTTT. Amino acids: CASSPLGGRITEAFF.

V gene TRBV9 combines with J gene TRBJ2-7, with 8 bases aligning to TRBD1. With 0 bases clipped from V and 3 bases from J, the junction kept 8 bases outside the gene matches. Germline V lookup: CDR1 SGDLS, CDR2 YYNGEE. The CDR3 consists of 16 residues. CDR3: CASSVASGQGIYEQYF. DNA of the CDR3: TGTGCCAGCAGCGTAGCCAGCGGACAGGGAATCTACGAGCAGTACTTC.

This chain connects TRBV7-2 to TRBJ1-1; no clear D gene. CDR1 is SGHTA and CDR2 is FQGNSA in the germline V gene. CDR3 size: 14 residues. V lost 1 base and J lost 1, with 7 bases in between. In DNA, the CDR3 is TGTGCCAGCAGCTTAGTCTTACGGAACACTGAAGCTTTCTTT. Amino acids: CASSLVLRNTEAFF.

The chain has TRBV19 and TRBJ1-2; 7 nucleotides agree with TRBD1. Germline V CDR1 and CDR2: LNHDA, SQIVND (reference sequence). After removal of 3 bases from V and 3 bases from J, the junction contained 10 bases not matched to a gene. This CDR3 has 16 residues. The CDR3 coding sequence is TGTGCCAGTAGTATGGCGGAGGGGGCTACCTACTATGGCTACACCTTC. This gives the protein CASSMAEGATYYGYTF.

The J gene is TRBJ1-4, the V gene TRBV18; 9 positions match TRBD1. The V segment lost 3 bases and the J segment 5 bases; nucleotides outside the gene matches: 4. Germline loops: CDR1 KGHSH, CDR2 LQKENI. The CDR3 spans 15 residues. Written as DNA, the CDR3 is TGTGCCAGCTCACCGATGACAGGGGGAAATGAAAAACTGTTTTTT. Its protein product is CASSPMTGGNEKLFF.

The CDR3 DNA reads TGTGCCAGCAGTCCCCAAGACAGTGCGATACGTTATGGCTACACCTTC. Protein: CASSPQDSAIRYGYTF. V usage is TRBV25-1 and J usage is TRBJ1-2, with D possibly being TRBD1 (5 bases). From germline, CDR1 is MGHDK and CDR2 SYGVNS. This CDR3 region has 16 residues. Trimming removed 5 bases from V and 5 bases from J, with 21 bases in between.

The chain uses TRBV5-1 and TRBJ1-1, with D possibly being TRBD1 (5 bases). The CDR3 covers 14 residues. The ends were cut back, 3 bases at V and 0 bases at J, with 9 bases in the middle. CDR1 SGHRS and CDR2 YFSETQ come from the germline V gene. The CDR3 protein is CASSSGALNTEAFF. DNA for the CDR3: TGCGCCAGCAGCTCCGGGGCCCTGAACACTGAAGCTTTCTTT.

V gene TRBV5-4 combines with J gene TRBJ1-2; maybe TRBD1 (6 bases). Germline CDR1 and CDR2: SGHNT and YYREEE (reference sequence). V was pared by 1 base and J by 3 bases, with 10 bases between. This CDR3 has 14 amino acids. This chain's CDR3 is CASSLTGSYYGYTF. The CDR3 nucleotides read TGTGCCAGCAGCTTGACAGGGAGCTACTATGGCTACACCTTC.

This clone showed up just a few times. V gene TRBV9 combines with J gene TRBJ2-5; D remains ambiguous. There are 14 residues in the CDR3. Germline assignment: CDR1 SGDLS and CDR2 YYNGEE. V was cut by 2 bases and J by 5 bases, with 13 bases left in between. CDR3 loop: CASSVSQTGETQYF. In DNA form, the CDR3 reads TGTGCCAGCAGCGTTTCCCAGACCGGGGAGACCCAGTACTTC.

The rearrangement links TRBV9 to TRBJ2-2; 8 bases line up with TRBD2. J gave up 4 bases and V 1 base, and 0 bases lay outside the gene matches. Germline CDR1 and CDR2: SGDLS and YYNGEE. CDR3 size: 14 residues. The CDR3 region is CASSVSGGTGELFF. CDR3 nucleotides: TGTGCCAGCAGCGTAAGCGGGGGCACCGGGGAGCTGTTTTTT.

The chain employs TRBV27 and TRBJ1-6; possibly TRBD1 for D (6 bases). The length of the CDR3 is 19 residues. Deletions cut 3 bases from V and 0 bases from J, with 18 bases between. Germline loops: CDR1 MNHEY, CDR2 SMNVEV (reference sequence). CDR3 coding DNA: TGTGCCAGCAGTTTCGGGACAAGAACTATCAACTCCTATAATTCACCCCTCCACTTT. It codes for CASSFGTRTINSYNSPLHF.

The chain recombines TRBV4-1 with TRBJ2-3; TRBD2 is a possible D gene (6 bases). Trimming shortened V by 0 bases and J by 3 bases, and 13 bases separated the two germline ends. The CDR3 is 16 amino acids. Germline V gives CDR1 MGHRA, CDR2 YSYEKL. The chain's CDR3 is CASSQEGGDGTDTQYF. DNA for the CDR3: TGCGCCAGCAGCCAAGAAGGCGGGGATGGTACAGATACGCAGTATTTT.

This clone occurred once. The V and J genes are TRBV18 and TRBJ2-3; possible D gene TRBD1, 5 bases. Trimming pared 3 bases from V and 4 bases from J, leaving 11 bases between. CDR3 length: 14 amino acids. CDR1 is KGHSH, CDR2 LQKENI, per germline. This CDR3 is CASSPGRAPDTQYF. CDR3 bases: TGTGCCAGCTCACCGGGCAGGGCCCCAGATACGCAGTATTTT. Filled out from reference TRBV18 and TRBJ2-3, the complete variable domain reads NAGVMQNPRHLVRRRGQEARLRCSPMKGHSHVYWYRQLPEEGLKFMVYLQKENIIDESGMPKERFSAEFPKEGPSILRIQQVVRGDSAAYFCASSPGRAPDTQYFGPGTRLTVL.

This clone was recorded once. The gene calls are TRBV7-2 and TRBJ2-5; TRBD1 agrees at 7 bases. The V gene's germline CDR1 is SGHTA and CDR2 FQGNSA. V trimming: 3 bases; J trimming: 6 bases; junction bases outside the gene matches: 4. This CDR3 has 13 residues. The CDR3 loop is CASSFEGAKTQYF. In nucleotides, the CDR3 is TGTGCCAGCAGCTTCGAGGGGGCGAAGACCCAGTACTTC.

The CDR3, as DNA: TGTGCCAGCAGTGACTCTGCGGGCTATGGCTACACCTTC. Translation: CASSDSAGYGYTF. V gene TRBV6-4 combines with J gene TRBJ1-2; D remains ambiguous. V was shortened by 0 bases and J by 4 bases, with 6 bases between the two germline ends. The CDR3 runs 13 residues. Germline CDR1 reads MRHNA; CDR2 reads SNTAGT.

This rearrangement joins TRBV7-2 to TRBJ2-7; unclear D gene. In germline, CDR1 is SGHTA, CDR2 FQGNSA. This CDR3 has 14 amino acids. V was pared by 0 bases and J by 3 bases, with 9 bases between. The CDR3, as DNA: TGTGCCAGCAGCTTAGCGATTGGCAACTACGAGCAGTACTTC. It yields the protein CASSLAIGNYEQYF.

CDR3 sequence (DNA): TGTGCCAGCAGCCGCCAGGGGGCTCGCTACACCTTC. Translated, it gives CASSRQGARYTF. This chain joins TRBV5-4 and TRBJ1-2; 8 bases agree with TRBD1. CDR1 and CDR2 from the germline V gene are SGHNT and YYREEE (reference sequence). The CDR3 spans 12 residues. Germline trimming cut 4 bases from V and 9 bases from J; bases unmatched to any gene: 5.

V gene TRBV7-6 combines with J gene TRBJ2-6; 8 bases line up with TRBD1. The CDR3 runs 17 residues. V dropped 4 bases and J dropped 1; count of bases not matched to a gene: 6. CDR1 SGHVS and CDR2 FNYEAQ come from the germline V gene. The CDR3 coding sequence is TGTGCCAGCAGCTCCCCACAGGGGGTTTCTGGGGCCAACGTCCTGACTTTC. This encodes CASSSPQGVSGANVLTF.

This chain links TRBV10-2 with TRBJ2-7, with 12 bases fitting TRBD1. Germline CDR1 and CDR2: WSHSY and SAAADI. V shed 5 bases and J 7 bases; nucleotides not matched to a gene: 6. CDR3 length: 14 residues. CDR3 sequence (DNA): TGCGCCAGCAGTATGGGACAGGGGGCAGGGGAGCAGTACTTC. Translated: CASSMGQGAGEQYF.

The gene calls are TRBV19 and TRBJ1-4, with D uncertain. The CDR3 is made up of 14 amino acids. Trimming cost V 3 bases and J 5 bases, with 10 bases left between them. Per germline, CDR1 LNHDA and CDR2 SQIVND (reference sequence). Here the CDR3 DNA reads TGTGCCAGTAGTATCACGCGGCCAAATGAAAAACTGTTTTTT. Residues: CASSITRPNEKLFF.

This clone was seen only a few times. The CDR3 DNA sequence: TGTGCCAGCAGTTTGATGAATTCACCCCTCCACTTT. It specifies CASSLMNSPLHF. The V and J genes are TRBV27 and TRBJ1-6; D unclear. Germline loops: CDR1 MNHEY, CDR2 SMNVEV (reference sequence). This CDR3 comprises 12 residues. The V gene lost 3 bases and the J gene lost 7 bases, with 4 bases spanning the gap.

This clone was detected once. This chain joins TRBV6-5 and TRBJ1-6; D is unclear. V lost 4 bases to trimming and J lost 8 bases, with 6 bases between them. CDR1 and CDR2 (germline): MNHEY, SVGAGI. The CDR3 length is 12 residues. CDR3 residues: CASSFQDSPLHF. CDR3 bases: TGTGCCAGCAGTTTTCAGGATTCACCCCTCCACTTT.